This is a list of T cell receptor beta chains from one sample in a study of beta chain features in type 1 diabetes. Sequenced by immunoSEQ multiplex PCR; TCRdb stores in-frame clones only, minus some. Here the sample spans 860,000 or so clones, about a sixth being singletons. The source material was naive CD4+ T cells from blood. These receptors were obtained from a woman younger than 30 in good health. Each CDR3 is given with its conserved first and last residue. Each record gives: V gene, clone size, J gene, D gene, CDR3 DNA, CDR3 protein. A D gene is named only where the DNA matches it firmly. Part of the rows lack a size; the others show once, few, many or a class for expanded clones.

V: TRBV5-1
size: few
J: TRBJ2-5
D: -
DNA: TGCGCCAGCAGCTTGGGTCCAGGGCTACAAGAGACCCAGTACTTC
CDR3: CASSLGPGLQETQYF

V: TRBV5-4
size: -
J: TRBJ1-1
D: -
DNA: TGTGCCAGCAGCTTTCCCAGAGAAGAAGCTTTCTTT
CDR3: CASSFPREEAFF

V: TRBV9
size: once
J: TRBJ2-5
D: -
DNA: TGTGCCAGCAGCCTTACCCCGGCGATATACCAAGAGACCCAGTACTTC
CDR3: CASSLTPAIYQETQYF

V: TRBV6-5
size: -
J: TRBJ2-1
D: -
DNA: TGTGCCAGTGCCTCAGGGCGCCCAGGAGAGCAGTTCTTC
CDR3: CASASGRPGEQFF

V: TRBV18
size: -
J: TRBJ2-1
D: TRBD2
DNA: TGTGCCAGCTCACCACCCGAGGGGCTAGCGGGAGTTTATGAGCAGTTCTTC
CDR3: CASSPPEGLAGVYEQFF

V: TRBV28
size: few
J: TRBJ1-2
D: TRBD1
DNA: TGTGCCAGCAGTTCCCTGGCGGCAGGGGGTGGGTATGGCTACACCTTC
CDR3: CASSSLAAGGGYGYTF

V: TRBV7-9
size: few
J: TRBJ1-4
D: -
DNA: TGTGCCAGCAGCTTGAAGGCGTATGAGGGGAATGAAAAACTGTTTTTT
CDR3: CASSLKAYEGNEKLFF

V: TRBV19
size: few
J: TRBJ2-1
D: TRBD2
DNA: TGTGCCAGTAGTACGCTAGCGGGAAATGAGCAGTTCTTC
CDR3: CASSTLAGNEQFF

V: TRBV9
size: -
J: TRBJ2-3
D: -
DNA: TGTGCCAGCAATCCGACGGCAGGGCACACAGATACGCAGTATTTT
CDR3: CASNPTAGHTDTQYF

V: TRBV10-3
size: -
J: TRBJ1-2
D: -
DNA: TGTGCCATCAGTGAGTCTTGGGGTAACTATGGCTACACCTTC
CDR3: CAISESWGNYGYTF

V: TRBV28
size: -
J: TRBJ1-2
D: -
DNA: TGTGCCAGCAGTTTAGTTGGGGCTTCCTATGGCTACACCTTC
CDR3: CASSLVGASYGYTF

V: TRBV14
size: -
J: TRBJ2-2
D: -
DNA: TGTGCCAGCAGCCAAACGGGGCCCGGGGAGCTGTTTTTT
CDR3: CASSQTGPGELFF